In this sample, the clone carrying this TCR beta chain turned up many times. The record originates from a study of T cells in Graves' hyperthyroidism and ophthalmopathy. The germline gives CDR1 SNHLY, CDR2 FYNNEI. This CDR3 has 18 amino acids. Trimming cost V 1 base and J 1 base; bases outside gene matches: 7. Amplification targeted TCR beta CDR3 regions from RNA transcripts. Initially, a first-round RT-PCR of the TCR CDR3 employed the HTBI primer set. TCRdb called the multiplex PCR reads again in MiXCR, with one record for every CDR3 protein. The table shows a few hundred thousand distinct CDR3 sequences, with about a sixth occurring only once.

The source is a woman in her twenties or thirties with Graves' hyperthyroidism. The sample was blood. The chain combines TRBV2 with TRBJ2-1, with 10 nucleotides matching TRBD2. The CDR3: CASSEGLAGGNSYNEQFF. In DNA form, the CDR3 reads TGTGCCAGCAGTGAAGGGTTAGCGGGGGGTAATTCCTACAATGAGCAGTTCTTC.